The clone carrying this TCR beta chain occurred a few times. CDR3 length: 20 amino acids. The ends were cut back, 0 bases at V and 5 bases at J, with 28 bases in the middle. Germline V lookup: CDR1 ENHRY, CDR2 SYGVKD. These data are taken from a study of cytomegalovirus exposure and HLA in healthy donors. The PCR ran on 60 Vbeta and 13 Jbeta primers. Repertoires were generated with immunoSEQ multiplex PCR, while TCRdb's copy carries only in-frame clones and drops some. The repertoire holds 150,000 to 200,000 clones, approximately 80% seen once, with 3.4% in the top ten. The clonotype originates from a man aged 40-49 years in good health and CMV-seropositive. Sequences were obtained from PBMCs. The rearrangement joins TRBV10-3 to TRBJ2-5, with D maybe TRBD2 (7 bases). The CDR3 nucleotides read TGTGCCATCAGTGAGTCGACGTCAGGGGACTACACCTCAGTCAGGGAGACCCAGTACTTC. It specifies CAISESTSGDYTSVRETQYF.